These 21 T cell receptor beta chains came from one sample sequenced in a study of cytomegalovirus exposure and HLA in healthy donors. The primer mix had 60 Vbeta and 13 Jbeta primers. Measured with immunoSEQ multiplex PCR; TCRdb has only the in-frame clones, and not every one. Here the sample spans 110,000 to 150,000 clones, about 81% being singletons. The sequenced sample consisted of PBMCs. These receptors were obtained from a man aged 25 to 45 in good health and CMV-seronegative.

The chain recombines TRBV20-1 with TRBJ2-1; D unresolved. V was trimmed by 3 bases and J by 7 bases, leaving 4 bases between them. Germline values: CDR1 DFQATT, CDR2 SNEGSKA (reference sequence). The CDR3 runs to 10 residues. The CDR3 nucleotides are TGCAGTGCTAGCACTAATGAGCAGTTCTTC. Translated: CSASTNEQFF.

The chain uses TRBV7-2 and TRBJ2-3; 9 nucleotides agree with TRBD2. CDR3 length: 15 amino acids. Trimming removed 4 bases from V and 0 bases from J; junction bases left unmatched: 2. Per germline, CDR1 SGHTA and CDR2 FQGNSA. CDR3 amino acids: CASSSLAGSTDTQYF. Written as DNA, the CDR3 is TGTGCCAGCAGCTCGCTAGCGGGGAGCACAGATACGCAGTATTTT.

This sequence joins TRBV28 and TRBJ2-5, with TRBD2 identical over 14 bases. This CDR3 is built from 17 residues. With V trimmed by 4 bases and J by 2 bases, 6 bases remained unmatched. Per germline, CDR1 MDHEN and CDR2 SYDVKM. CDR3 sequence reads: CASSSGTSGSRQETQYF. The CDR3 DNA follows: TGTGCCAGCAGTTCCGGGACTAGCGGGAGTCGGCAAGAGACCCAGTACTTC.

V usage is TRBV14 and J usage is TRBJ2-7; possibly TRBD2 for D (6 bases). Per the germline V gene, CDR1 is SGHDN and CDR2 is FVKESK. V dropped 3 bases and J dropped 3 bases, with 12 bases sitting between them. The CDR3 contains 14 residues. Here the CDR3 DNA reads TGTGCCAGCAGCCAGGGCGGGGCCCTCTACGAGCAGTACTTC. Amino acid sequence: CASSQGGALYEQYF.

The gene calls are TRBV19 and TRBJ1-5, with TRBD1 matching 11 bases. Germline V lookup: CDR1 LNHDA, CDR2 SQIVND (reference sequence). The CDR3 extends over 18 amino acids. The J segment lost 3 bases and the V segment lost 5 bases, leaving 12 bases of the junction unmatched. CDR3 in amino acids: CASSGLGDRGKTNQPQHF. The CDR3 DNA sequence: TGTGCCAGTAGTGGCCTTGGGGACAGGGGGAAGACCAATCAGCCCCAGCATTTT.

V is TRBV5-6 and J is TRBJ2-3; D may be TRBD2 (5 bases). CDR3 length equals 13 residues. The germline V gene has CDR1 SGHDT and CDR2 YYEEEE. Deletions cut 4 bases from V and 5 bases from J, with 11 bases between. The CDR3: CASSPRGKDTQYF. CDR3 DNA: TGTGCCAGCAGCCCGAGAGGGAAAGATACGCAGTATTTT.

The chain has TRBV19 and TRBJ1-4; D ambiguous. Germline lookup yields CDR1 LNHDA and CDR2 SQIVND (reference sequence). V was cut by 3 bases and J by 0 bases, with 5 bases left in between. CDR3 size: 14 residues. CDR3 sequence: CASSIVSTNEKLFF. CDR3 coding DNA: TGTGCCAGTAGTATTGTATCAACTAATGAAAAACTGTTTTTT.

This rearrangement joins TRBV7-9 to TRBJ1-6; TRBD1 is a possible D gene (6 bases). Germline V lookup: CDR1 SEHNR, CDR2 FQNEAQ (reference sequence). The CDR3 consists of 14 residues. The V end was cut by 3 bases, the J end by 9 bases, with 12 bases between. The CDR3 here is CASSFPGETSPLHF. The CDR3 DNA is TGTGCCAGCAGCTTTCCAGGGGAGACTTCACCCCTCCACTTT.

The rearrangement joins TRBV28 to TRBJ1-4, with 9 positions matching TRBD1. CDR3 length equals 16 residues. The V segment lost 1 base and the J segment 8 bases; nucleotides outside the gene matches: 8. Per germline, CDR1 MDHEN and CDR2 SYDVKM. The CDR3, as DNA: TGTGCCAGCAGTTTATCCCCGGGACAGGGACGAGAAAAACTGTTTTTT. Amino acid sequence: CASSLSPGQGREKLFF.

This chain uses TRBV10-3 with TRBJ2-7; 11 bases agree with TRBD1. CDR3 length: 18 amino acids. Looked up from germline, CDR1 is ENHRY and CDR2 is SYGVKD. V shed 4 bases, J shed 3 bases, and the junction held 14 bases outside the gene matches. CDR3 region: CAISGGQGEVSPNYEQYF. The CDR3 DNA is TGTGCCATCAGTGGGGGACAGGGGGAAGTTTCTCCGAACTACGAGCAGTACTTC.

The chain joins TRBV30 to TRBJ2-7; the match to TRBD1 covers 8 bases. This CDR3 region has 15 residues. Trimming cost V 2 bases and J 4 bases; bases outside gene matches: 10. In germline, CDR1 is GTSNPN, CDR2 SVGIG (reference sequence). CDR3 region: CAWSLTYGTGYEQYF. The CDR3 bases are TGTGCCTGGAGTTTAACATACGGGACAGGATACGAGCAGTACTTC.

The rearrangement uses TRBV11-3 and TRBJ2-5; TRBD2 matches 7 bases. Trimming cost V 1 base and J 3 bases; bases outside gene matches: 8. CDR3 length equals 16 residues. CDR1 and CDR2 from the germline V gene are SGHNT and YENEEA. CDR3 residues: CASSLAPGTTEETQYF. Here the CDR3 DNA reads TGTGCCAGCAGCTTAGCTCCCGGGACTACGGAAGAGACCCAGTACTTC.

The chain employs TRBV29-1 and TRBJ1-1, with 8 bases fitting TRBD1. The V and J ends lost 7 bases and 2 bases, in that order; junction bases with no gene match: 9. The length of the CDR3 is 14 residues. Germline CDR1 reads SQVTM; CDR2 reads ANQGSEA. In DNA form, the CDR3 reads TGCAGCGCTCAGAGACAGGGGAGAAACACTGAAGCTTTCTTT. This sequence encodes CSAQRQGRNTEAFF.

This chain joins TRBV11-3 and TRBJ2-2; D remains unclear. The CDR3 length is 14 residues. Germline-derived CDR1 and CDR2 are SGHNT and YENEEA. V lost 2 bases to trimming and J lost 6 bases, with 10 bases between them. The CDR3 here is CASSLLASAGELFF. CDR3 nucleotide sequence: TGTGCCAGCAGCTTATTAGCCTCGGCCGGGGAGCTGTTTTTT. Using reference TRBV11-3 and TRBJ2-2 for the parts outside the CDR3, the full variable domain is EAGVVQSPRYKIIEKKQPVAFWCNPISGHNTLYWYLQNLGQGPELLIRYENEEAVDDSQLPKDRFSAERLKGVDSTLKIQPAELGDSAVYLCASSLLASAGELFFGEGSRLTVL.

The chain combines TRBV6-1 with TRBJ2-7; D remains ambiguous. The V gene's germline CDR1 is MNHNS and CDR2 SASEGT. The V end was cut by 6 bases, the J end by 4 bases, with 16 bases between. The CDR3 has 14 amino acids. Written as DNA, the CDR3 is TGTGCCAGCAGCTTAGTGAGAGCAGCGTACGAGCAGTACTTC. The encoded protein is CASSLVRAAYEQYF.

This clone showed up just a few times. The chain carries TRBV25-1 and TRBJ1-3, with D perhaps TRBD1 (5 bases). Trimming shortened V by 6 bases and J by 2 bases, and 8 bases separated the two germline ends. Germline V lookup: CDR1 MGHDK, CDR2 SYGVNS. This CDR3 is 13 amino acids long. The CDR3 protein is CASRAGPGNTIYF. In DNA form, the CDR3 reads TGTGCCAGCAGGGCAGGGCCTGGAAACACCATATATTTT.

The V gene is TRBV5-4, the J gene TRBJ2-7; 9 bases agree with TRBD1. The CDR3 has 14 residues. Germline assignment: CDR1 SGHNT and CDR2 YYREEE (reference sequence). Trimming at V came to 4 bases and at J to 3 bases, leaving 5 bases not matched to a gene. The CDR3 spells CASSPGQGLYEQYF. In DNA, the CDR3 is TGTGCCAGCAGCCCGGGACAGGGTCTCTACGAGCAGTACTTC.

This clone was observed a handful of times. One end of the junction is discordant with germline, which a read error may explain. CDR3 protein: CASRIEGAYNSPLHF. The CDR3 bases are TGTGCCAGTAGGATAGAGGGAGCCTATAATTCACCCCTCCACTTT. The gene calls are TRBV19 and TRBJ1-6; unclear D gene. The CDR3 contains 15 residues. Germline assignment: CDR1 LNHDA and CDR2 SQIVND (reference sequence). Full variable domain (rest looked up from reference TRBV19 and TRBJ1-6): DGGITQSPKYLFRKEGQNVTLSCEQNLNHDAMYWYRQDPGQGLRLIYYSQIVNDFQKGDIAEGYSVSREKKESFPLTVTSAQKNPTAFYLCASRIEGAYNSPLHFGNGTRLTVT.

The chain couples TRBV19 to TRBJ1-5; D remains ambiguous. The CDR3 runs to 16 residues. V was trimmed by 5 bases and J by 2 bases, leaving 16 bases between them. Germline loops: CDR1 LNHDA, CDR2 SQIVND (reference sequence). DNA for the CDR3: TGTGCCAGTAGTCCAGACGGGGTATCGGGCAATCAGCCCCAGCATTTT. Amino acid sequence: CASSPDGVSGNQPQHF.

About this clone: The junction and the germline gene differ at one end; a read error may be behind it. This chain links TRBV5-6 with TRBJ2-6, with a weak D call TRBD1 (5 bases). Germline values: CDR1 SGHDT, CDR2 YYEEEE. The CDR3 length is 15 residues. Here the CDR3 reads CASGTGVSGANGLTF. The DNA for the CDR3 is TGTGCCAGCGGCACTGGGGTTTCTGGGGCCAACGGCCTGACTTTC.

The V and J genes are TRBV9 and TRBJ2-1; 7 bases fit TRBD2. The CDR3 extends over 16 amino acids. Losses at the gene ends were 4 bases for V and 9 bases for J; bases not matched to a gene: 16. Germline-derived CDR1 and CDR2 are SGDLS and YYNGEE. The CDR3 is CASSPARTSVISEQFF. The CDR3 DNA reads TGTGCCAGCAGCCCCGCCCGGACTAGTGTAATTAGTGAGCAGTTCTTC.